This TCR beta chain is from a study of blood T cell repertoires in COVID-19. Using immunoSEQ multiplex PCR, the repertoire was profiled, and TCRdb retains in-frame clones only, with some absent. The sample contains over 200,000 clones, roughly four fifths of which appear only once. This CDR3 region has 15 residues. Germline CDR1 is SEHNR and CDR2 is FQNEAQ (reference sequence). Trimming pared 2 bases from V and 0 bases from J, leaving 11 bases between. The TCR was taken from a woman aged 40-49 years with acute or convalescent COVID-19. What was sequenced was peripheral blood. This rearrangement joins TRBV7-9 to TRBJ2-7, with TRBD1 as a possible D gene (5 bases). The CDR3 coding sequence is TGTGCCAGCAGCTTATGGGGCGGTCCCTCCTACGAGCAGTACTTC. Translated, it gives CASSLWGGPSYEQYF.